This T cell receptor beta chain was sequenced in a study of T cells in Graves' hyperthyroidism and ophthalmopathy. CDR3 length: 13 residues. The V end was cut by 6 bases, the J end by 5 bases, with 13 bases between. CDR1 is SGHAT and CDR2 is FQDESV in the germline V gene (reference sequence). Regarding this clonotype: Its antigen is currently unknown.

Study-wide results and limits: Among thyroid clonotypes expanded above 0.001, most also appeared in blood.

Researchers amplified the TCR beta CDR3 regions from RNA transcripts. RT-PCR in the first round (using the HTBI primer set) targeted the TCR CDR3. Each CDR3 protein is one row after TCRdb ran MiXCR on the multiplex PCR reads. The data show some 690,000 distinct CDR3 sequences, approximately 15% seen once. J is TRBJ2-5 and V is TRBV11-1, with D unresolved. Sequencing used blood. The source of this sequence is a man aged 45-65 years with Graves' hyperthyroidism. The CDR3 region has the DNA TGTGCCAGCAGTTCAATACGGTGGGAGACCCAGTACTTC. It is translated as CASSSIRWETQYF.